This T cell receptor (beta chain) was sequenced for a study of CXCR3-negative and CXCR3-positive naive CD8 T cells. Study-level findings and limits: Researchers report CXCR3 expression partially decreased after cryopreservation, with fresh PBMCs used in most assays. The study found that naive CXCR3-negative and CXCR3-positive cells shared TRBV-TRBJ usage, while memory cells differed. Both naive subsets showed comparably high diversity, and memory CD8+ cells showed much lower diversity.

Worth noting for this clonotype: Its antigen is as yet unknown.

CDR1 and CDR2 from the germline V gene are SGHKS and YYEKEE (reference sequence). This CDR3 has 15 residues. Researchers prepared the TRB cDNA libraries using 5' RACE with UMI labels. With the 5' RACE reads reprocessed, TCRdb shows one record per CDR3 protein and no DNA. The sample's table shows around 57,000 distinct CDR3 sequences. The sequenced material came from memory CD8+ T cells from blood. This TCR came from a human donor in good health. Some clones in this sample may be carry-over from other donors' samples. The rearrangement joins TRBV5-5 to TRBJ2-2; as DNA is missing, the TRBD1 call by TCRdb cannot be tested. The CDR3 loop is CASSSWDRDTGELFF.